One T cell receptor beta chain is described in this entry. What it binds is unknown. All the patients suffered relapse after autologous stem cell transplantation, and brentuximab vedotin exposure differed. Purification of CD4+ T cells from thawed PBMCs was performed via magnetic negative selection. Patients' outcomes at their best amounted to complete response, partial response or progressive disease. This sample was taken from a study of PD-1 blockade in classical Hodgkin lymphoma. Study-level results: In newly diagnosed patients, baseline TCR diversity was reportedly below that of healthy donors. Nivolumab starters within 1 year of ASCT were excluded. By C4D1 there was a significant rise in CD4+ TCR diversity but not in CD8+ TCR diversity.

Libraries were prepared by immunoSEQ multiplex PCR; TCRdb keeps only in-frame clonotypes and omits some of them. The sample has tens of thousands of clones, approximately 85% seen once. CDR3 length: 14 residues. The V end was cut by 4 bases, the J end by 6 bases, with 15 bases between. The germline CDR1 and CDR2 sequences are LGHNA and YSLEER. The sequence came from a human donor with classical Hodgkin lymphoma. The rearrangement links TRBV4-3 to TRBJ1-2; D possibly corresponds to TRBD1 (5 bases). The sample was CD4+ T cells from blood, taken at baseline. The CDR3 reads CASSRRGTDDGYTF. The DNA of the CDR3 is TGCGCCAGCAGCCGACGCGGGACCGACGATGGCTACACCTTC.